A single sample gave rise to the 11 T cell receptor beta chains below, sequenced in a study of cytomegalovirus exposure and HLA in healthy donors. This PCR relied on a set of 60 Vbeta primers and 13 Jbeta primers. Generated by immunoSEQ multiplex PCR, the TCRdb table keeps only in-frame clones and is missing some. The repertoire holds some 61,000 clones, with roughly 77% as singletons. Sequenced material: PBMCs. The receptors shown here come from a human donor in good health.

This rearrangement joins TRBV2 to TRBJ2-3, with 10 bases lining up with TRBD2. The CDR3 covers 15 residues. CDR1 SNHLY and CDR2 FYNNEI come from the germline V gene. V shed 5 bases and J 6 bases; nucleotides not matched to a gene: 8. The CDR3 sequence is CASSSPSGGRDTQYF. Written as DNA, the CDR3 is TGTGCCAGCAGTTCTCCTAGCGGGGGCCGGGATACGCAGTATTTT.

This clone has more than one count but fewer than ten. The chain joins TRBV19 to TRBJ2-3; a possible D gene is TRBD2 (5 bases). Germline V gene lookup returns CDR1 LNHDA and CDR2 SQIVND (reference sequence). V dropped 7 bases and J dropped 0 bases, with 14 bases sitting between them. The CDR3 is made up of 15 amino acids. The CDR3 DNA follows: TGTGCCAGTACCAATCTCCGGGGAAGCACAGATACGCAGTATTTT. It translates to CASTNLRGSTDTQYF.

V and J are TRBV2 and TRBJ1-2, with D perhaps TRBD1 (5 bases). The CDR3 runs 11 residues. Trimming took off 5 bases at V and 13 bases at J, with 14 bases between the two ends. The germline V gene encodes CDR1 SNHLY and CDR2 FYNNEI. CDR3 coding DNA: TGTGCCAGCAGTCCCGACAGCTTCCGCACCTTC. Translating gives CASSPDSFRTF.

The V and J genes are TRBV28 and TRBJ1-5, with 10 bases matching TRBD1. CDR3 length equals 16 residues. CDR1 and CDR2 from the germline V gene are MDHEN and SYDVKM. Unmatched junction bases numbered 10, after V lost 7 bases and J lost 4 bases. The CDR3 coding sequence is TGTGCCAGCACCCCATTGGGGACAGGGGCGAATCAGCCCCAGCATTTT. Encoded protein: CASTPLGTGANQPQHF.

The rearrangement uses TRBV5-1 and TRBJ2-1, with 10 bases that match TRBD2. J lost 8 bases, V lost 0 bases, and 2 bases had no gene match. Germline loops: CDR1 SGHRS, CDR2 YFSETQ. This CDR3 is 14 amino acids long. The CDR3 coding sequence is TGCGCCAGCAGCTTGGCGACTAGCGGGCATGAGCAGTTCTTC. It yields the protein CASSLATSGHEQFF.

The chain joins TRBV7-8 to TRBJ1-2, with D possibly matching TRBD1 (6 bases). Germline loops: CDR1 SGHVS, CDR2 FQNEAQ. The V and J ends lost 0 bases and 2 bases respectively, with 19 bases between them. The CDR3 runs 18 residues. In DNA, the CDR3 is TGTGCCAGCAGCTTAGCGGGGGGCCTGGGGGGGGCGAACTATGGCTACACCTTC. Encoded protein: CASSLAGGLGGANYGYTF.

This rearrangement joins TRBV7-2 to TRBJ1-4; no firm D call. Germline V gene lookup returns CDR1 SGHTA and CDR2 FQGNSA. This CDR3 region has 14 residues. V dropped 2 bases and J dropped 12 bases, with 16 bases sitting between them. CDR3 sequence: CASSLLPGGSELFF. The CDR3 DNA sequence: TGTGCCAGCAGCTTACTCCCCGGTGGTAGTGAACTGTTTTTT.

This sequence joins TRBV7-9 and TRBJ1-1; D not resolved. The CDR3 covers 12 residues. Trimming took off 2 bases at V and 5 bases at J, with 6 bases between the two ends. CDR1 and CDR2 from the germline V gene are SEHNR and FQNEAQ (reference sequence). In DNA, the CDR3 is TGTGCCAGCAGCTTACTTCGGACTGAAGCTTTCTTT. Translated, it gives CASSLLRTEAFF.

In its sample, this clone was seen once. The chain has TRBV6-5 and TRBJ2-7, with D unresolved. This CDR3 region has 11 residues. Germline V gene sequence: CDR1 MNHEY, CDR2 SVGAGI. The V end lost 2 bases, the J end lost 4 bases, and 3 bases lay between the germline ends. The CDR3 nucleotides read TGTGCCAGCAGTTACCGGTACGAGCAGTACTTC. Its translation is CASSYRYEQYF.

CDR3 bases: TGTGCCAGTAGTCCCAGGGGGCTGGGCTACACCTTC. Translated: CASSPRGLGYTF. The gene calls are TRBV19 and TRBJ1-2, with 8 bases identical to TRBD1. V was clipped by 5 bases and J by 8 bases; unmatched bases: 4. CDR3 size: 12 residues. Germline CDR1 and CDR2: LNHDA and SQIVND (reference sequence).

The chain uses TRBV27 and TRBJ1-5; D gene unclear. Germline V gene data show CDR1 as MNHEY and CDR2 as SMNVEV (reference sequence). Trimming took 6 bases from V and 7 from J, leaving 10 bases between them. The CDR3 runs 12 residues. The CDR3: CASSAGGQPQHF. CDR3 DNA sequence: TGTGCCAGCAGCGCGGGCGGGCAGCCCCAGCATTTT.